Shown below are 20 T cell receptor beta chains from a single sample sequenced in a study of blood T cell repertoires in COVID-19. Assay: immunoSEQ multiplex PCR; the TCRdb copy retains only in-frame clones and omits some. The table lists some 210,000 clones, 83% of them singletons. Sequencing was performed on peripheral blood. These receptors all stem from a man aged 50-59 years with active or convalescent COVID-19.

This chain uses TRBV9 with TRBJ2-3; TRBD1 might be the D (6 bases). Per germline, CDR1 SGDLS and CDR2 YYNGEE. This CDR3 contains 18 residues. V was clipped by 2 bases and J by 2 bases, with 21 bases between them. The CDR3: CASSVGQNPTSPTDTQYF. The CDR3 DNA is TGTGCCAGCAGCGTTGGACAGAATCCGACCTCCCCCACAGATACGCAGTATTTT.

The chain is built from TRBV6-5 and TRBJ2-1, with TRBD1 matching 11 bases. This CDR3 is 15 amino acids long. Looked up from germline, CDR1 is MNHEY and CDR2 is SVGAGI. V dropped 5 bases and J dropped 7; count of bases not matched to a gene: 7. The CDR3 bases are TGTGCCAGCAGTCCAGCGGACAGGGGGCTTAATGAGCAGTTCTTC. Translation: CASSPADRGLNEQFF.

J is TRBJ1-1 and V is TRBV5-4; D call uncertain. This CDR3 contains 13 residues. The V end was cut by 2 bases, the J end by 6 bases, with 11 bases between. CDR1 and CDR2 (germline): SGHNT, YYREEE (reference sequence). The DNA for the CDR3 is TGTGCCAGCAGCTTCGGAGACCGGGCTGAAGCTTTCTTT. Translation gives CASSFGDRAEAFF.

This clone was observed a single time. The V gene is TRBV18, the J gene TRBJ2-7, with TRBD1 identical over 9 bases. Germline V gene lookup returns CDR1 KGHSH and CDR2 LQKENI. Trimming cost V 6 bases and J 0 bases; bases outside gene matches: 3. CDR3 length: 14 residues. CDR3 bases: TGTGCCAGCTCGTGGGACAGGGACTCCTACGAGCAGTACTTC. Its protein is CASSWDRDSYEQYF. Drawing the rest from reference TRBV18 and TRBJ2-7, the complete variable domain is NAGVMQNPRHLVRRRGQEARLRCSPMKGHSHVYWYRQLPEEGLKFMVYLQKENIIDESGMPKERFSAEFPKEGPSILRIQQVVRGDSAAYFCASSWDRDSYEQYFGPGTRLTVT.

The gene calls are TRBV6-4 and TRBJ1-1; 10 bases map to TRBD1. Germline values: CDR1 MRHNA, CDR2 SNTAGT. Trimming cost V 6 bases and J 0 bases; bases outside gene matches: 4. This CDR3 contains 15 residues. For the CDR3, the DNA is TGTGCCAGCAGCCAGACAGGGGGCTTGAACACTGAAGCTTTCTTT. Translated, it gives CASSQTGGLNTEAFF.

V and J are TRBV14 and TRBJ2-2, with 11 bases aligning to TRBD2. Germline-derived CDR1 and CDR2 are SGHDN and FVKESK. The CDR3 loop spans 18 amino acids. V shed 2 bases, J shed 7 bases, and the junction held 12 bases outside the gene matches. CDR3 amino acids: CASSQNSGRARIVGELFF. The CDR3 nucleotides are TGTGCCAGCAGCCAAAATAGCGGGAGGGCCCGAATTGTCGGGGAGCTGTTTTTT.

This clone was counted only a few times. The chain couples TRBV5-5 to TRBJ2-3; possibly TRBD1 for D (6 bases). Trimming shortened V by 4 bases and J by 2 bases, and 20 bases separated the two germline ends. CDR1 and CDR2 (germline): SGHKS, YYEKEE (reference sequence). CDR3 length: 17 residues. CDR3 nucleotides: TGTGCCAGCAGCCGAAGCCCAGGGGTGAGGTCCACAGATACGCAGTATTTT. This gives the protein CASSRSPGVRSTDTQYF.

The chain has TRBV30 and TRBJ1-1; TRBD1 agrees at 8 bases. Germline V gene lookup returns CDR1 GTSNPN and CDR2 SVGIG (reference sequence). The CDR3 contains 14 residues. J gave up 4 bases and V 1 base, and 5 bases lay outside the gene matches. CDR3 amino acids: CAWSGRTGFTEAFF. Written as DNA, the CDR3 is TGTGCCTGGAGTGGCCGGACAGGGTTCACTGAAGCTTTCTTT. Together with reference TRBV30 and TRBJ1-1, the CDR3 gives the full variable domain: SQTIHQWPATLVQPVGSPLSLECTVEGTSNPNLYWYRQAAGRGLQLLFYSVGIGQISSEVPQNLSASRPQDRQFILSSKKLLLSDSGFYLCAWSGRTGFTEAFFGQGTRLTVV.

J is TRBJ2-5 and V is TRBV6-1, with 11 positions matching TRBD2. CDR1 is MNHNS and CDR2 is SASEGT in the germline V gene. CDR3 length: 18 residues. Trimming took 1 base from V and 0 from J; bases not matched to a gene: 7. The CDR3 DNA reads TGTGCCAGCAGTGAAGGCCTAGCGGGGGGTTCCTACCAAGAGACCCAGTACTTC. Residues: CASSEGLAGGSYQETQYF.

The chain links TRBV6-5 to TRBJ1-1; D might be TRBD1 (6 bases). Per germline, CDR1 MNHEY and CDR2 SVGAGI. CDR3 length equals 12 residues. Trimming shortened V by 4 bases and J by 8 bases, and 11 bases separated the two germline ends. The CDR3 loop is CASSLNRAEAFF. DNA of the CDR3: TGTGCCAGCAGTTTAAACAGGGCCGAAGCTTTCTTT.

This clone was detected a few times. This chain connects TRBV4-2 to TRBJ2-7, with unresolved D. Per germline, CDR1 LGHNA and CDR2 YNFKEQ. The CDR3 is 13 amino acids. With 0 bases removed from V and 5 bases from J, the gap between germline ends came to 8 bases. This CDR3 is CASSQDLSHEQYF. The CDR3 DNA reads as TGTGCCAGCAGCCAAGATCTTAGCCACGAGCAGTACTTC.

V and J are TRBV6-5 and TRBJ1-1; 9 nucleotides align to TRBD1. The CDR3 totals 15 residues. After removal of 6 bases from V and 1 base from J, the junction contained 6 bases not matched to a gene. Germline V gene lookup returns CDR1 MNHEY and CDR2 SVGAGI. The CDR3 nucleotides read TGTGCCAGCAGAGCACAGGGGGCCGAGAACACTGAAGCTTTCTTT. Its protein product is CASRAQGAENTEAFF.

This rearrangement joins TRBV20-1 to TRBJ1-5, with D unclear. V dropped 3 bases and J dropped 3 bases, with 12 bases sitting between them. This CDR3 contains 14 residues. Per germline, CDR1 DFQATT and CDR2 SNEGSKA (reference sequence). The CDR3 DNA sequence: TGCAGTGCTAGTAACATGGCTCCCAATCAGCCCCAGCATTTT. It yields the protein CSASNMAPNQPQHF.

The chain carries TRBV5-6 and TRBJ2-7, with 7 bases matching TRBD1. J lost 3 bases, V lost 1 base, and 4 bases had no gene match. The CDR3 runs to 14 residues. In germline, CDR1 is SGHDT, CDR2 YYEEEE. The CDR3 DNA reads TGTGCCAGCAGCTTGACGGCAGGGGGCTACGAGCAGTACTTC. The encoded protein is CASSLTAGGYEQYF.

This clone has only one observation. The chain employs TRBV5-1 and TRBJ2-3, with D unclear. Trimming took 2 bases from V and 6 from J, leaving 16 bases between them. Germline V gene sequence: CDR1 SGHRS, CDR2 YFSETQ. This CDR3 is built from 15 residues. The CDR3 DNA sequence: TGCGCCAGCAGCTTCCGACCGGATGAGGATGATACGCAGTATTTT. Encoded protein: CASSFRPDEDDTQYF.

This rearrangement joins TRBV30 to TRBJ2-1; 12 bases line up with TRBD2. V gave up 0 bases and J gave up 3 bases; unmatched junction bases: 3. Germline assignment: CDR1 GTSNPN and CDR2 SVGIG (reference sequence). This CDR3 region has 16 residues. The CDR3 loop reads CAWSVRLAGDYNEQFF. DNA for the CDR3: TGTGCCTGGAGTGTAAGACTAGCGGGGGACTACAATGAGCAGTTCTTC.

The V and J genes are TRBV30 and TRBJ1-2; a weak D match, TRBD1 (5 bases). Germline CDR1 GTSNPN, CDR2 SVGIG (reference sequence). CDR3 length equals 13 residues. V lost 3 bases and J 6 bases, leaving 14 bases between the germline ends. The CDR3 DNA sequence: TGTGCCTGGAGGGGAGGGACTGTGAATGGCTACACCTTC. Protein sequence: CAWRGGTVNGYTF.

The rearrangement uses TRBV19 and TRBJ2-3, with TRBD2 as a possible D gene (5 bases). V lost 5 bases and J 6 bases, leaving 18 bases between the germline ends. From germline, CDR1 is LNHDA and CDR2 SQIVND (reference sequence). The CDR3 totals 15 residues. CDR3 sequence: CASSFDPDPGDTQYF. The CDR3 bases are TGTGCCAGTAGTTTCGACCCGGACCCGGGGGATACGCAGTATTTT.

In DNA, the CDR3 is TGTGCCAGCAGTGAACCCCCTGGCGGGTTTAGCACAGATACGCAGTATTTT. Translating gives CASSEPPGGFSTDTQYF. The chain employs TRBV6-1 and TRBJ2-3; D might be TRBD2 (5 bases). This CDR3 has 17 amino acids. Germline CDR1 reads MNHNS; CDR2 reads SASEGT. Trimming took off 2 bases at V and 0 bases at J, with 15 bases between the two ends.

The chain joins TRBV19 to TRBJ2-7; D unclear. CDR1 LNHDA and CDR2 SQIVND come from the germline V gene (reference sequence). V was shortened by 7 bases and J by 0 bases, with 7 bases between the two germline ends. This CDR3 comprises 12 residues. The CDR3 here is CASKMSSYEQYF. The CDR3 region has the DNA TGTGCCAGTAAGATGAGCTCCTACGAGCAGTACTTC. Filled out from reference TRBV19 and TRBJ2-7, the complete variable domain reads DGGITQSPKYLFRKEGQNVTLSCEQNLNHDAMYWYRQDPGQGLRLIYYSQIVNDFQKGDIAEGYSVSREKKESFPLTVTSAQKNPTAFYLCASKMSSYEQYFGPGTRLTVT.